A selection of T cell receptor beta chains follows, all from one sample in a study of blood T cells in healthy people across ages. TCRdb redid the calling of the 5' RACE reads with MiXCR, one entry per CDR3 protein. Of 1.5 million to 1.9 million distinct CDR3 sequences in the sample, 40% to 45% are singletons; the top ten hold about 3.8%. The sequencing input was blood. The receptor set was obtained from a woman between 18 and 30 years old in good health. The CDR3 runs from the conserved cysteine through the conserved F or W.

v_call: TRBV25-1
cdr3_length: 13
cdr3_aa: CASSEVAGETQYF

v_call: TRBV11-1
cdr3_length: 18
cdr3_aa: CASSLGNVAGGMNTEAFF

v_call: TRBV20-1
cdr3_length: 14
cdr3_aa: CSALKGRVGETQYF

v_call: TRBV29-1
cdr3_length: 14
cdr3_aa: CSVAGEAGTDTQYF

v_call: TRBV15
cdr3_length: 13
cdr3_aa: CATSSRGPYEQYF

v_call: TRBV12-3/TRBV12-4
cdr3_length: 14
cdr3_aa: CASGDAGNNYGYTF

v_call: TRBV29-1
cdr3_length: 12
cdr3_aa: CSAWGISYEQYF

v_call: TRBV4-2
cdr3_length: 17
cdr3_aa: CASSQGDQGPFSYEQYF

v_call: TRBV20-1
cdr3_length: 14
cdr3_aa: CSYQTSGGYNEQFF

v_call: TRBV4-1
cdr3_length: 15
cdr3_aa: CASSQDWGAADTQYF

v_call: TRBV7-6
cdr3_length: 17
cdr3_aa: CASSLSRQLRARETQYF

v_call: TRBV11-2
cdr3_length: 14
cdr3_aa: CASSLDHGINEQFF

v_call: TRBV27
cdr3_length: 16
cdr3_aa: CASSSLGQGFYNEQFF

v_call: TRBV28
cdr3_length: 14
cdr3_aa: CASSPPQGWQPQHF

v_call: TRBV24-1
cdr3_length: 16
cdr3_aa: CATSEAGPGVYNEQFF

v_call: TRBV7-9
cdr3_length: 15
cdr3_aa: CASSLAGRRAGEQYF

v_call: TRBV29-1
cdr3_length: 12
cdr3_aa: CSVVGRGYEQYF

v_call: TRBV5-6
cdr3_length: 11
cdr3_aa: CASSFTHVQFF

v_call: TRBV12-3/TRBV12-4
cdr3_length: 14
cdr3_aa: CASSFAGANGELFF

v_call: TRBV27
cdr3_length: 17
cdr3_aa: CASSFRLATYGTDTQYF

v_call: TRBV7-3
cdr3_length: 16
cdr3_aa: CASSLQGGSYNSPLHF

v_call: TRBV12-3/TRBV12-4
cdr3_length: 14
cdr3_aa: CASSLGHGNTEAFF

v_call: TRBV27
cdr3_length: 14
cdr3_aa: CASRGAQNYNEQYF

v_call: TRBV5-1
cdr3_length: 16
cdr3_aa: CASSLASTLGTGELFF

v_call: TRBV12-3/TRBV12-4
cdr3_length: 15
cdr3_aa: CASSGAGVANSPLHF

v_call: TRBV18
cdr3_length: 14
cdr3_aa: CASSPLSTGSEQFF

v_call: TRBV29-1
cdr3_length: 15
cdr3_aa: CSVERDYSSYNEQFF

v_call: TRBV2
cdr3_length: 13
cdr3_aa: CASLSPLEDGYTF

v_call: TRBV7-2
cdr3_length: 15
cdr3_aa: CDSSLLGQDYNEQFF

v_call: TRBV29-1
cdr3_length: 16
cdr3_aa: CSVELVGTTKAYEQYF

v_call: TRBV10-3
cdr3_length: 15
cdr3_aa: CAISETGNTRNTQYF

v_call: TRBV4-1
cdr3_length: 15
cdr3_aa: CASSQGWTSLYERYF

v_call: TRBV27
cdr3_length: 15
cdr3_aa: CASSPDRAPLYGYTF

v_call: TRBV7-8
cdr3_length: 16
cdr3_aa: CASSSPFGEPYNEQFF

v_call: TRBV29-1
cdr3_length: 12
cdr3_aa: CSVVGAYNEQFF

v_call: TRBV6-1
cdr3_length: 14
cdr3_aa: CASNGRTTYNEQFF

v_call: TRBV11-2
cdr3_length: 16
cdr3_aa: CASSLLGQGGRNEQYF

v_call: TRBV5-5
cdr3_length: 17
cdr3_aa: CASSLGAGGRSYNEQFF

v_call: TRBV6-2/TRBV6-3
cdr3_length: 20
cdr3_aa: CASSLTPGTSGTPSSYEQYF

v_call: TRBV27
cdr3_length: 17
cdr3_aa: CASSLSRLAGDYNEQFF

v_call: TRBV3-1
cdr3_length: 16
cdr3_aa: CASSKVRERASNEQLF

v_call: TRBV5-1
cdr3_length: 16
cdr3_aa: CASSLAPTRGTGELFF

v_call: TRBV6-2/TRBV6-3
cdr3_length: 20
cdr3_aa: CASNLRGATIRTTRYNEQFF

v_call: TRBV12-3/TRBV12-4
cdr3_length: 15
cdr3_aa: CASRRKKLAGGPQFF

v_call: TRBV27
cdr3_length: 14
cdr3_aa: CASTPTGGREKLFF